Listed below are T cell receptor beta chains from one sample, sequenced in a study of cytomegalovirus exposure and HLA in healthy donors. Sequencing used immunoSEQ multiplex PCR; TCRdb keeps in-frame clones, though not all of them. This sample carries hundreds of thousands of clones, over 60% of them seen once, and the ten largest clones take 1.5% to 2%. The sequencing input was PBMCs. Receptor source: a man between 18 and 29 years old in good health and CMV-seronegative. Each CDR3 is given with its conserved first and last residue. Fields, in order: V gene, J gene, D gene, clone size, CDR3 DNA, CDR3 protein. The D gene is left open where the match is weak. For some rows the clone size is stated as once, few or many, or as a class when expanded; others skip it.

V gene: TRBV7-9; J gene: TRBJ2-1; D gene: .; clone size: .; CDR3 DNA: TGTGCCACCAACGTGCTAGCAGGGGAAATATATGAGCAGTTCTTC; CDR3 protein: CATNVLAGEIYEQFF
V gene: TRBV5-6; J gene: TRBJ1-1; D gene: TRBD1; clone size: .; CDR3 DNA: TGTGCCAGCAGCTACGGACAGGGAGAGGGTCTTTATGAAGCTTTCTTT; CDR3 protein: CASSYGQGEGLYEAFF
V gene: TRBV6-6; J gene: TRBJ2-5; D gene: TRBD1; clone size: .; CDR3 DNA: TGTGCCAGCAGTTATTTTGGACAGGGGGACCGGGAGCAGTACTTC; CDR3 protein: CASSYFGQGDREQYF
V gene: TRBV6-5; J gene: TRBJ2-7; D gene: .; clone size: .; CDR3 DNA: TGTGCCAGCACTGGCAGGGGCGAGCAGTACTTC; CDR3 protein: CASTGRGEQYF
V gene: TRBV27; J gene: TRBJ2-7; D gene: .; clone size: .; CDR3 DNA: TGTGCCAGCAGTTTATATCAGGCGGGTCCCTACGAGCAGTACTTC; CDR3 protein: CASSLYQAGPYEQYF
V gene: TRBV11-3; J gene: TRBJ2-6; D gene: TRBD1; clone size: .; CDR3 DNA: TGTGCCAGCAGCCGAGGGACAGGCCATCTACTGTGGGCCAACGTCCTGACTTTC; CDR3 protein: CASSRGTGHLLWANVLTF
V gene: TRBV11-2; J gene: TRBJ2-7; D gene: .; clone size: .; CDR3 DNA: TGTGCCAGCAGCTCCCTATTATCCTACGAGCAGTACTTC; CDR3 protein: CASSSLLSYEQYF
V gene: TRBV29-1; J gene: TRBJ1-1; D gene: TRBD1; clone size: few; CDR3 DNA: TGCAGCGGCCGGGGGACAGGGTCGAACACTGAAGCTTTCTTT; CDR3 protein: CSGRGTGSNTEAFF
V gene: TRBV5-6; J gene: TRBJ2-3; D gene: .; clone size: once; CDR3 DNA: TGTGCCAGCGGGCTCCGAACAGATACGCAGTATTTT; CDR3 protein: CASGLRTDTQYF
V gene: TRBV18; J gene: TRBJ1-2; D gene: .; clone size: .; CDR3 DNA: TGTGCCAGCTCACCACCGTACGGGGGGGGCTATGGCTACACCTTC; CDR3 protein: CASSPPYGGGYGYTF
V gene: TRBV6-5; J gene: TRBJ2-3; D gene: .; clone size: .; CDR3 DNA: TGTGCCAGCAGGAGGGACAACACAGATACGCAGTATTTT; CDR3 protein: CASRRDNTDTQYF
V gene: TRBV7-9; J gene: TRBJ1-2; D gene: TRBD1; clone size: .; CDR3 DNA: TGTGCCAGCACCCTGGACAGGGTTGGTGGCTACACCTTC; CDR3 protein: CASTLDRVGGYTF
V gene: TRBV9; J gene: TRBJ2-5; D gene: .; clone size: .; CDR3 DNA: TGTGCCAGCAGCGTGGGGGCGGGAGATCAAGAGACCCAGTACTTC; CDR3 protein: CASSVGAGDQETQYF
V gene: TRBV5-8; J gene: TRBJ1-1; D gene: TRBD1; clone size: .; CDR3 DNA: TGTGCCAGCCCTATTTCCCGGGACAGAATGAACACTGAAGCTTTCTTT; CDR3 protein: CASPISRDRMNTEAFF
V gene: TRBV19; J gene: TRBJ2-7; D gene: .; clone size: .; CDR3 DNA: TGTGCCAGTAGTAGTGGACAGAACTACGAGCAGTACTTC; CDR3 protein: CASSSGQNYEQYF
V gene: TRBV30; J gene: TRBJ1-6; D gene: .; clone size: .; CDR3 DNA: TGTGCCTGGAAGGGGCCGGGTTCACCCCTCCACTTT; CDR3 protein: CAWKGPGSPLHF
V gene: TRBV7-2; J gene: TRBJ1-5; D gene: .; clone size: .; CDR3 DNA: TGTGCCAGCAGCTTAGCCGGGGGACGGAATCAGCCCCAGCATTTT; CDR3 protein: CASSLAGGRNQPQHF
V gene: TRBV2; J gene: TRBJ1-1; D gene: .; clone size: few; CDR3 DNA: TGTGCCAGCGGGGCCCAGGTGGCCGAAGCTTTCTTT; CDR3 protein: CASGAQVAEAFF
V gene: TRBV21-1; J gene: TRBJ2-6; D gene: .; clone size: .; CDR3 DNA: TGTGCCAGCAGCAAAGCGCTTTGGCCCGGGGTTAGCTCTGGGGCCAACGTCCTGACTTTC; CDR3 protein: CASSKALWPGVSSGANVLTF
V gene: TRBV14; J gene: TRBJ1-2; D gene: TRBD1; clone size: .; CDR3 DNA: TGTGCCAGCAGCCAAGTTTCGGGACAGGGATCTGGCTACACCTTC; CDR3 protein: CASSQVSGQGSGYTF
V gene: TRBV19; J gene: TRBJ2-5; D gene: .; clone size: .; CDR3 DNA: TGTGCCAGTAGTGTTTCAGGAGGGCAGACCCAGTACTTC; CDR3 protein: CASSVSGGQTQYF
V gene: TRBV7-9; J gene: TRBJ2-3; D gene: .; clone size: .; CDR3 DNA: TGTGCCAGCAGCTTAGAGGGCGAGGGAACAGATACGCAGTATTTT; CDR3 protein: CASSLEGEGTDTQYF
V gene: TRBV6-1; J gene: TRBJ1-2; D gene: .; clone size: once; CDR3 DNA: TGTGCCAGCAGTGAAGAGGACAGAAATGGCTACACCTTC; CDR3 protein: CASSEEDRNGYTF
V gene: TRBV28; J gene: TRBJ1-2; D gene: .; clone size: .; CDR3 DNA: TGTGCCAGCAGAAGGAGTGGCTACACCTTC; CDR3 protein: CASRRSGYTF
V gene: TRBV30; J gene: TRBJ2-7; D gene: TRBD1; clone size: .; CDR3 DNA: TGTGCCTTTTATGGCAGGGGGCAGTACGAGCAGTACTTC; CDR3 protein: CAFYGRGQYEQYF
V gene: TRBV19; J gene: TRBJ2-7; D gene: .; clone size: .; CDR3 DNA: .; CDR3 protein: CASSIRFGGSYEQYF
V gene: TRBV19; J gene: TRBJ1-5; D gene: .; clone size: .; CDR3 DNA: TGTGCCAGTAGTTCCACCAGGGGCTCGTTCTCTCAGCCCCAGCATTTT; CDR3 protein: CASSSTRGSFSQPQHF
V gene: TRBV5-6; J gene: TRBJ2-1; D gene: .; clone size: .; CDR3 DNA: TGTGCCAGCAGCTTGGGTGGACAGCCCTACAATGAGCAGTTCTTC; CDR3 protein: CASSLGGQPYNEQFF
V gene: TRBV5-4; J gene: TRBJ2-7; D gene: .; clone size: once; CDR3 DNA: TGTGCCAGCAGCGGGGCCTCCTACGAGCAGTACTTC; CDR3 protein: CASSGASYEQYF
V gene: TRBV13; J gene: TRBJ2-2; D gene: TRBD2; clone size: few; CDR3 DNA: TGTGCCAGCACCGCATGGGGGGGTGACACCGGGGAGCTGTTTTTT; CDR3 protein: CASTAWGGDTGELFF
V gene: TRBV19; J gene: TRBJ2-7; D gene: .; clone size: .; CDR3 DNA: TGTGCCAGTAGTCCAGACTTGTTCTCCTACGAGCAGTACTTC; CDR3 protein: CASSPDLFSYEQYF
V gene: TRBV27; J gene: TRBJ1-5; D gene: .; clone size: once; CDR3 DNA: TGTGCCAGCAGTTTCTCGGACAGTAAGAATCAGCCCCAGCATTTT; CDR3 protein: CASSFSDSKNQPQHF
V gene: TRBV6-5; J gene: TRBJ2-7; D gene: .; clone size: .; CDR3 DNA: TGTGCCAGCAGTCCCGCCGGAGGAAGCGACGAGCAGTACTTC; CDR3 protein: CASSPAGGSDEQYF
V gene: TRBV6-5; J gene: TRBJ1-6; D gene: TRBD1; clone size: .; CDR3 DNA: TGTGCCAGCAGTTCCTCAGGGGGCGCGGGATCACCCCTCCACTTT; CDR3 protein: CASSSSGGAGSPLHF
V gene: TRBV6-5; J gene: TRBJ1-1; D gene: TRBD1; clone size: .; CDR3 DNA: TGTGCCAGCAGGTTTCCAGGGGGATCGAACACTGAAGCTTTCTTT; CDR3 protein: CASRFPGGSNTEAFF
V gene: TRBV5-1; J gene: TRBJ1-5; D gene: TRBD1; clone size: .; CDR3 DNA: TGCGCCAGCAGCTTCGGGACAGCTAATCAGCCCCAGCATTTT; CDR3 protein: CASSFGTANQPQHF
V gene: TRBV29-1; J gene: TRBJ1-1; D gene: TRBD1; clone size: .; CDR3 DNA: TGCAGCGTTGTGAAGGACAGGGGAGGTACTGAAGCTTTCTTT; CDR3 protein: CSVVKDRGGTEAFF
V gene: TRBV28; J gene: TRBJ2-2; D gene: TRBD2; clone size: .; CDR3 DNA: TGTGCCAGCAGTTTATGGCCCGACGGGAGGAGGGACACCGGGGAGCTGTTTTTT; CDR3 protein: CASSLWPDGRRDTGELFF
V gene: TRBV5-6; J gene: TRBJ2-7; D gene: .; clone size: .; CDR3 DNA: TGTGCCAGCAGCTTCGGACAGTCCTCCTACGAGCAGTACTTC; CDR3 protein: CASSFGQSSYEQYF
V gene: TRBV6-1; J gene: TRBJ2-7; D gene: .; clone size: .; CDR3 DNA: TGTGCCAGCAAGGGTATTACAGGGAACGAGCAGTACTTC; CDR3 protein: CASKGITGNEQYF
V gene: TRBV19; J gene: TRBJ2-1; D gene: .; clone size: .; CDR3 DNA: TGTGCCAGTAGTATGGGCCCCGGGATCAATGAGCAGTTCTTC; CDR3 protein: CASSMGPGINEQFF
V gene: TRBV13; J gene: TRBJ2-7; D gene: TRBD2; clone size: .; CDR3 DNA: TGTGCCAGCAGCTCTTGGAGGGGAGCGGGAGTCGGTTTATACGAGCAGTACTTC; CDR3 protein: CASSSWRGAGVGLYEQYF
V gene: TRBV14; J gene: TRBJ2-5; D gene: .; clone size: .; CDR3 DNA: TGTGCCAGCAGCCAAGATGGGCAGGGATGGAAGTACCAAGAGACCCAGTACTTC; CDR3 protein: CASSQDGQGWKYQETQYF
V gene: TRBV9; J gene: TRBJ2-3; D gene: TRBD2; clone size: .; CDR3 DNA: TGTGCCAGCAGCGTAGATTCTAGCGGGGGCACAGATACGCAGTATTTT; CDR3 protein: CASSVDSSGGTDTQYF
V gene: TRBV15; J gene: TRBJ2-1; D gene: .; clone size: .; CDR3 DNA: TGTGCCACCAGCAGAGAACAGGGAGGGTACAATGAGCAGTTCTTC; CDR3 protein: CATSREQGGYNEQFF
V gene: TRBV9; J gene: TRBJ2-7; D gene: .; clone size: .; CDR3 DNA: TGTGCCAGCAGCCCTCACTCGAGCTCCTACGAGCAGTACTTC; CDR3 protein: CASSPHSSSYEQYF
V gene: TRBV28; J gene: TRBJ1-2; D gene: .; clone size: .; CDR3 DNA: TGTGCCAGCAGTTTCGGAGGCTATGGCTACACCTTC; CDR3 protein: CASSFGGYGYTF
V gene: TRBV6-6; J gene: TRBJ2-3; D gene: .; clone size: once; CDR3 DNA: TGTGCCAGCAGTTACTCCGGTCCCCCGGATACGCAGTATTTT; CDR3 protein: CASSYSGPPDTQYF
V gene: TRBV9; J gene: TRBJ1-2; D gene: .; clone size: .; CDR3 DNA: TGTGCCAGCAGCTTACTGGAGAGCAGCTATGGCTACACCTTC; CDR3 protein: CASSLLESSYGYTF
V gene: TRBV7-7; J gene: TRBJ2-5; D gene: TRBD1; clone size: few; CDR3 DNA: TGTGCTAGCAGCAAGACAGGGAAGACGGAGACCCAGTACTTC; CDR3 protein: CASSKTGKTETQYF
V gene: TRBV7-9; J gene: TRBJ1-2; D gene: TRBD1; clone size: .; CDR3 DNA: TGTGCCAGCAGTACTAGCCCGACAGGGGCCATCATCTATGGCTACACCTTC; CDR3 protein: CASSTSPTGAIIYGYTF